Listed here are 20 T cell receptor beta chains from one sample, sequenced in a study of OX40 agonist ivuxolimab in advanced cancers. Generated by immunoSEQ multiplex PCR, the TCRdb table keeps only in-frame clones and is missing some. The data contain about 96,000 clones, around 91% of them singletons. The material was CD4+ or CD8+ T cells sorted from blood, obtained in a trial of the OX40 agonist ivuxolimab. The receptors stem from an adult with an advanced solid tumor such as melanoma, head and neck, liver or kidney cancer.

The chain recombines TRBV7-2 with TRBJ2-5, with D hard to call. V was shortened by 1 base and J by 5 bases, with 8 bases between the two germline ends. The CDR3 extends over 13 amino acids. The germline V gene has CDR1 SGHTA and CDR2 FQGNSA. The CDR3 DNA sequence: TGTGCCAGCAGCTTAGTGGTTTGGGAGACCCAGTACTTC. Protein sequence: CASSLVVWETQYF.

About this clone itself: One junction end disagrees with the germline gene, perhaps due to a read error. V and J are TRBV7-7 and TRBJ1-1; D gene uncertain. This CDR3 is built from 13 residues. Germline V gene sequence: CDR1 SSHAT, CDR2 FNYEAQ (reference sequence). CDR3 amino acids: CASSLFANTEAFF. CDR3 nucleotide sequence: TGTGCTAGCAGCTTATTCGCTAACACTGAAGCTTTCTTT.

V usage is TRBV9 and J usage is TRBJ1-2; TRBD1 might be the D (5 bases). Germline assignment: CDR1 SGDLS and CDR2 YYNGEE. The CDR3 contains 14 residues. Trimming took 0 bases from V and 8 from J, leaving 14 bases between them. CDR3 sequence (DNA): TGTGCCAGCAGCGTAGCCGATGGGGCGCGGGGCTACACCTTC. Protein sequence: CASSVADGARGYTF. Using reference TRBV9 and TRBJ1-2 for the parts outside the CDR3, the full variable domain is DSGVTQTPKHLITATGQRVTLRCSPRSGDLSVYWYQQSLDQGLQFLIQYYNGEERAKGNILERFSAQQFPDLHSELNLSSLELGDSALYFCASSVADGARGYTFGSGTRLTVV.

The sample holds a few counts of this clone. V gene TRBV4-3 combines with J gene TRBJ2-3, with D hard to call. The CDR3 extends over 14 amino acids. In germline, CDR1 is LGHNA, CDR2 YSLEER. Trimming pared 2 bases from V and 0 bases from J, leaving 6 bases between. The CDR3 nucleotides are TGCGCCAGCAGCCAAAGGTTTAGCACAGATACGCAGTATTTT. Its translation is CASSQRFSTDTQYF.

J is TRBJ2-3 and V is TRBV11-3, with 11 positions matching TRBD2. The CDR3 extends over 16 amino acids. J gave up 2 bases and V 5 bases, and 6 bases lay outside the gene matches. Germline CDR1 and CDR2: SGHNT and YENEEA. For the CDR3, the DNA is TGTGCCAGCAGCCCAGGACTAGCGGGCGCCACAGATACGCAGTATTTT. Protein: CASSPGLAGATDTQYF.

The chain links TRBV9 to TRBJ2-1, with 7 nucleotides matching TRBD2. V shed 7 bases and J 4 bases; nucleotides not matched to a gene: 8. The CDR3 has 14 residues. Germline values: CDR1 SGDLS, CDR2 YYNGEE. Here the CDR3 DNA reads TGTGCCAGCGCCTCCCTAGCGGCGTACAATGAGCAGTTCTTC. Encoded protein: CASASLAAYNEQFF.

This rearrangement joins TRBV7-3 to TRBJ2-7; 7 bases are shared with TRBD2. Looked up from germline, CDR1 is SGHTA and CDR2 is FQGTGA. V was clipped by 0 bases and J by 7 bases; unmatched bases: 3. This CDR3 spans 13 amino acids. CDR3 protein: CASSLTTGGEQYF. CDR3 coding DNA: TGTGCCAGCAGCTTAACCACCGGGGGGGAGCAGTACTTC.

V gene TRBV14 combines with J gene TRBJ1-2; weak D call: TRBD1 (6 bases). Germline CDR1 is SGHDN and CDR2 is FVKESK. V lost 2 bases and J 5 bases, leaving 12 bases between the germline ends. The CDR3 is made up of 14 amino acids. The CDR3 coding sequence is TGTGCCAGCAGCCAAACCAGGGGATTATATGGCTACACCTTC. Its translation: CASSQTRGLYGYTF.

The V call is TRBV2, the J call TRBJ2-2; a possible D gene is TRBD2 (6 bases). The V and J ends lost 9 bases and 5 bases respectively, with 10 bases between them. There are 12 residues in the CDR3. CDR1 SNHLY and CDR2 FYNNEI come from the germline V gene. The chain's CDR3 is CASRLGTGELFF. The DNA for the CDR3 is TGTGCCAGTAGACTAGGGACCGGGGAGCTGTTTTTT.

This clone was found a few times. The CDR3 sequence is CARSSDKGSGSGLSNSNQPQHF. The CDR3 DNA is TGTGCCAGAAGCTCCGATAAGGGTAGTGGTTCCGGACTATCTAATAGCAATCAGCCCCAGCATTTT. The chain employs TRBV5-3 and TRBJ1-5; D is ambiguous. TRBV5-3 is an ORF; its function is uncertain. V was trimmed by 3 bases and J by 0 bases, leaving 31 bases between them. The CDR3 is 22 amino acids.

V usage is TRBV4-3 and J usage is TRBJ1-2; maybe TRBD1 (5 bases). Germline lookup yields CDR1 LGHNA and CDR2 YSLEER. Trimming cost V 1 base and J 6 bases, with 15 bases left between them. The CDR3 totals 15 residues. As DNA, the CDR3 is TGCGCCAGCAGCCAAGTTGTAGGGACGGAAAATGGCTACACCTTC. Residues: CASSQVVGTENGYTF.

This chain uses TRBV11-2 with TRBJ2-1; 8 bases are shared with TRBD2. The CDR3 has 15 residues. Germline CDR1 and CDR2: SGHAT and FQNNGV. Trimming cost V 5 bases and J 9 bases; bases outside gene matches: 12. CDR3 nucleotide sequence: TGTGCCAGCAGCCGCAATAGCGGGATCGTCAGTGAGCAGTTCTTC. This codes for CASSRNSGIVSEQFF.

The gene calls are TRBV7-2 and TRBJ2-7, with 12 bases aligning to TRBD2. The V gene's germline CDR1 is SGHTA and CDR2 FQGNSA. The CDR3 covers 15 residues. Losses at the gene ends were 6 bases for V and 3 bases for J; bases not matched to a gene: 6. CDR3 nucleotides: TGTGCCAGCAGTGCTAGCGGGAGGGCCCACTACGAGCAGTACTTC. Translation: CASSASGRAHYEQYF.

This clone was observed many times. This chain links TRBV7-3 with TRBJ2-5; D not resolved. The CDR3 sequence is 13 residues long. Looked up from germline, CDR1 is SGHTA and CDR2 is FQGTGA. Between the trimmed V and J ends, which lost 5 bases and 7 bases, there was a span of 14 bases. Here the CDR3 reads CASSPYIRSTQYF. DNA of the CDR3: TGTGCCAGCAGCCCGTATATCCGTTCGACCCAGTACTTC.

The chain uses TRBV5-1 and TRBJ1-1; the match to TRBD1 covers 8 bases. The CDR3 extends over 15 amino acids. Looked up from germline, CDR1 is SGHRS and CDR2 is YFSETQ. Trimming removed 2 bases from V and 1 base from J; junction bases left unmatched: 4. The CDR3 nucleotides read TGCGCCAGCAGCTTTACCGGGACAGGGAACACTGAAGCTTTCTTT. It translates to CASSFTGTGNTEAFF.

The chain combines TRBV5-5 with TRBJ2-3; TRBD1 is a possible D gene (5 bases). Trimming removed 0 bases from V and 0 bases from J, with 11 bases in between. The V gene's germline CDR1 is SGHKS and CDR2 YYEKEE (reference sequence). The CDR3 consists of 16 residues. The CDR3 here is CASSLEDTASTDTQYF. DNA of the CDR3: TGTGCCAGCAGCTTGGAGGACACGGCTAGCACAGATACGCAGTATTTT.

The rearrangement uses TRBV5-1 and TRBJ1-1, with D possibly matching TRBD1 (6 bases). The CDR3 is 15 amino acids. V was trimmed by 5 bases and J by 3 bases, leaving 17 bases between them. Germline CDR1 SGHRS, CDR2 YFSETQ. The CDR3 spells CASRDPTGADTEAFF. Written as DNA, the CDR3 is TGCGCCAGCAGGGACCCGACGGGGGCCGACACTGAAGCTTTCTTT.

This clone was counted once. This chain uses TRBV7-9 with TRBJ2-2; TRBD1 is a possible D gene (6 bases). In germline, CDR1 is SEHNR, CDR2 FQNEAQ (reference sequence). This CDR3 has 16 amino acids. V lost 5 bases and J lost 2, with 15 bases in between. CDR3 amino acids: CASSRARGSNTGELFF. CDR3 DNA sequence: TGTGCCAGCAGCCGAGCCAGGGGAAGTAACACCGGGGAGCTGTTTTTT. Full variable domain (outside the CDR3, taken from reference TRBV7-9 and TRBJ2-2): DTGVSQNPRHKITKRGQNVTFRCDPISEHNRLYWYRQTLGQGPEFLTYFQNEAQLEKSRLLSDRFSAERPKGSFSTLEIQRTEQGDSAMYLCASSRARGSNTGELFFGEGSRLTVL.

The genes are TRBV18 and TRBJ2-1; either TRBD1 or TRBD2 may supply D (5 bases each). The length of the CDR3 is 12 residues. Germline V gene data show CDR1 as KGHSH and CDR2 as LQKENI. The V end lost 6 bases, the J end lost 12 bases, and 15 bases lay between the germline ends. The CDR3 DNA sequence: TGTGCCAGCTCGCCTGAAGGGGACCGGCAGTTCTTC. Its translation is CASSPEGDRQFF.

The V call is TRBV9, the J call TRBJ2-3; TRBD1 agrees at 8 bases. Germline V lookup: CDR1 SGDLS, CDR2 YYNGEE. V was pared by 3 bases and J by 4 bases, with 10 bases of the junction left unmatched. The CDR3 runs 16 residues. This chain's CDR3 is CASSADRGLRADTQYF. CDR3 nucleotides: TGTGCCAGCAGCGCAGACAGGGGACTGAGGGCAGATACGCAGTATTTT.